The next 27 T cell receptor beta chains were all read from a single sample in a study of cytomegalovirus exposure and HLA in healthy donors. Primers: 60 Vbeta forward and 13 Jbeta reverse. Only in-frame clones appear in the TCRdb table, and some are missing; sequencing was by immunoSEQ multiplex PCR. The data hold approximately 220,000 clones, with about 75% observed a single time. Sequences were obtained from PBMCs. The receptors stem from a male donor in good health and CMV-seronegative.

The chain joins TRBV5-4 to TRBJ2-1, with 9 nucleotides matching TRBD2. Germline V lookup: CDR1 SGHNT, CDR2 YYREEE (reference sequence). V lost 0 bases to trimming and J lost 6 bases; unmatched junction nucleotides: 1. The CDR3 totals 14 residues. CDR3 nucleotide sequence: TGTGCCAGCAGCTTGGGACTAGCGGTCAATGAGCAGTTCTTC. Amino acids: CASSLGLAVNEQFF.

V is TRBV7-9 and J is TRBJ2-1; TRBD2 matches at 13 bases. J gave up 9 bases and V 5 bases, and 7 bases lay outside the gene matches. This CDR3 region has 15 residues. Germline V gene sequence: CDR1 SEHNR, CDR2 FQNEAQ (reference sequence). The CDR3 sequence is CASSLTSGGEGEQFF. The CDR3 DNA sequence: TGTGCCAGCAGCCTAACTAGCGGGGGGGAAGGTGAGCAGTTCTTC.

This chain joins TRBV7-9 and TRBJ2-7, with TRBD2 as a possible D gene (5 bases). This CDR3 comprises 16 residues. V lost 7 bases and J lost 6, with 25 bases in between. Germline loops: CDR1 SEHNR, CDR2 FQNEAQ (reference sequence). CDR3 DNA: TGTGCCAGCATCCCTACGGGCGGGCTCCCTCCTGCCGAGCAGTACTTC. Residues: CASIPTGGLPPAEQYF.

This rearrangement joins TRBV10-3 to TRBJ2-7; 7 bases match TRBD2. This CDR3 spans 19 amino acids. The ends lost 0 bases at V and 0 bases at J; junction bases unmatched: 14. Germline V lookup: CDR1 ENHRY, CDR2 SYGVKD. In DNA, the CDR3 is TGTGCCATCAGTGAGTCCCAGAGTAGGACTAGAAGGTCCTCCTACGAGCAGTACTTC. This translates into CAISESQSRTRRSSYEQYF.

This chain uses TRBV28 with TRBJ1-1, with TRBD1 identical over 8 bases. Germline CDR1 reads MDHEN; CDR2 reads SYDVKM. The CDR3 is made up of 14 amino acids. The trim removed 4 bases at V and 1 base at J, leaving 2 bases unmatched. CDR3: CASSSGGANTEAFF. CDR3 bases: TGTGCCAGCAGTTCAGGGGGCGCGAACACTGAAGCTTTCTTT.

The chain joins TRBV29-1 to TRBJ2-2; TRBD2 matches 8 bases. This CDR3 has 14 residues. In germline, CDR1 is SQVTM, CDR2 ANQGSEA. The J segment lost 1 base and the V segment lost 6 bases, leaving 4 bases of the junction unmatched. CDR3 sequence reads: CSVRRGENTGELFF. CDR3 bases: TGCAGCGTCCGGCGGGGGGAGAACACCGGGGAGCTGTTTTTT.

This sequence joins TRBV25-1 and TRBJ1-4; 8 nucleotides agree with TRBD1. The CDR3 is 14 residues long. The V gene end was trimmed by 7 bases and the J gene end by 3 bases; junction bases not matched to a gene: 4. In germline, CDR1 is MGHDK, CDR2 SYGVNS. The CDR3 bases are TGTGCCAGCACCAGACAGGGGCCTAATGAAAAACTGTTTTTT. Residues: CASTRQGPNEKLFF.

The J gene is TRBJ1-2, the V gene TRBV19; a weak D match, TRBD1 (6 bases). V lost 7 bases and J 7 bases, leaving 22 bases between the germline ends. There are 15 residues in the CDR3. Per the germline V gene, CDR1 is LNHDA and CDR2 is SQIVND (reference sequence). In DNA, the CDR3 is TGTGCCAGTACCCCCTCCCCACAGGGATCCTCTGGCTACACCTTC. Amino acids: CASTPSPQGSSGYTF.

CDR3: CASSLAGLAHYEQYF. Here the CDR3 DNA reads TGTGCCAGCAGCTTGGCCGGGCTAGCGCACTACGAGCAGTACTTC. The genes are TRBV5-8 and TRBJ2-7; D might be TRBD2 (6 bases). Germline CDR1 SGHTS, CDR2 YDEGEE. V was pared by 0 bases and J by 3 bases, with 13 bases between. The CDR3 has 15 amino acids.

The chain combines TRBV13 with TRBJ2-7; weak D call: TRBD2 (6 bases). Per germline, CDR1 PRHDT and CDR2 FYEKMQ (reference sequence). The CDR3 has 15 amino acids. Trimming removed 4 bases from V and 4 bases from J, with 17 bases in between. The CDR3 protein is CASSSRGSGRYEQYF. CDR3 in DNA: TGTGCCAGCAGCTCCCGGGGTAGCGGAAGGTACGAGCAGTACTTC.

The genes are TRBV6-6 and TRBJ2-2, with D possibly TRBD2 on 5 matching bases. V was pared by 4 bases and J by 8 bases, with 8 bases between. The CDR3 totals 12 residues. Looked up from germline, CDR1 is MNHNY and CDR2 is SVGAGI (reference sequence). CDR3 coding DNA: TGTGCCAGCAGTTTCGGGGAAGGGGAGCTGTTTTTT. Amino acid sequence: CASSFGEGELFF.

The V and J genes are TRBV2 and TRBJ2-5, with D tentatively TRBD1 (6 bases). V was pared by 4 bases and J by 5 bases, with 14 bases between. Germline loops: CDR1 SNHLY, CDR2 FYNNEI. The CDR3 length is 14 residues. The chain's CDR3 is CASSVQGQGETQYF. The CDR3 nucleotides are TGTGCCAGCAGTGTCCAGGGGCAGGGGGAGACCCAGTACTTC.

J is TRBJ2-5 and V is TRBV20-1, with TRBD2 as a possible D gene (6 bases). The CDR3 is 11 amino acids. The germline V gene encodes CDR1 DFQATT and CDR2 SNEGSKA (reference sequence). V gave up 4 bases and J gave up 5 bases, with 8 bases separating them. CDR3 loop: CSATGRETQYF. The CDR3 nucleotides are TGCAGTGCTACAGGGAGGGAGACCCAGTACTTC.

This clone was observed a few times. The junction shows a germline mismatch at one end, possibly a read error. This chain joins TRBV7-2 and TRBJ1-4, with 8 bases aligning to TRBD1. Germline V lookup: CDR1 SGHTA, CDR2 FQGNSA. The CDR3 spans 15 residues. CDR3 region: CASSLAGGAKEKLFF. As DNA, the CDR3 is TGTGCCAGCAGCCTCGCAGGGGGCGCTAAGGAAAAACTGTTTTTT.

The table lists this clone with a few counts. The V gene is TRBV9, the J gene TRBJ1-1, with 7 bases aligning to TRBD1. In germline, CDR1 is SGDLS, CDR2 YYNGEE. V dropped 1 base and J dropped 3; count of bases not matched to a gene: 0. This CDR3 comprises 13 residues. The CDR3, as DNA: TGTGCCAGCAGCGTACAGGGGGACACTGAAGCTTTCTTT. Protein: CASSVQGDTEAFF.

The V and J genes are TRBV13 and TRBJ2-3, with TRBD2 matching 8 bases. This CDR3 comprises 15 residues. CDR1 is PRHDT and CDR2 is FYEKMQ in the germline V gene (reference sequence). V lost 4 bases, J lost 0 bases, and 3 bases stayed unmatched. The CDR3 region is CASSSGLASTDTQYF. The CDR3 DNA follows: TGTGCCAGCAGCTCCGGACTAGCCAGCACAGATACGCAGTATTTT.

V usage is TRBV5-5 and J usage is TRBJ2-7; D gene unclear. The CDR3 length is 15 residues. Trimming took 0 bases from V and 0 from J, leaving 10 bases between them. Germline CDR1 is SGHKS and CDR2 is YYEKEE (reference sequence). CDR3 nucleotide sequence: TGTGCCAGCAGCTTGGTTTCCGTTAGCTCCTACGAGCAGTACTTC. Amino acids: CASSLVSVSSYEQYF.

The V call is TRBV27, the J call TRBJ2-2; 9 nucleotides line up with TRBD2. Germline assignment: CDR1 MNHEY and CDR2 SMNVEV (reference sequence). This CDR3 spans 16 amino acids. The trim removed 4 bases at V and 7 bases at J, leaving 10 bases unmatched. The CDR3 bases are TGTGCCAGCAGTTCACAACCCGGGACTAGCCTCGGGGAGCTGTTTTTT. Translating it yields CASSSQPGTSLGELFF.

This chain links TRBV11-2 with TRBJ1-1; D is possibly TRBD1 (5 bases). CDR1 is SGHAT, CDR2 FQNNGV, per germline. This CDR3 is 15 amino acids long. V was shortened by 6 bases and J by 4 bases, with 18 bases between the two germline ends. CDR3 nucleotide sequence: TGTGCCAGCAGGCTCCCGGGACTACGGGGCACTGAAGCTTTCTTT. Amino acid sequence: CASRLPGLRGTEAFF.

The chain has TRBV28 and TRBJ2-7; D may be TRBD1 (5 bases). The CDR3 has 16 amino acids. V lost 3 bases to trimming and J lost 3 bases, with 18 bases between them. The germline CDR1 and CDR2 sequences are MDHEN and SYDVKM. This chain's CDR3 is CASSFFRAGSYYEQYF. The CDR3 DNA reads TGTGCCAGCAGTTTCTTTAGGGCAGGGTCTTACTACGAGCAGTACTTC.

The rearrangement uses TRBV5-1 and TRBJ2-1; D gene uncertain. The CDR3 extends over 14 amino acids. CDR1 is SGHRS, CDR2 YFSETQ, per germline. V lost 0 bases, J lost 5 bases, and 9 bases lay in between. CDR3 DNA sequence: TGCGCCAGCAGCTTGGGACTCGGCAACAATGAGCAGTTCTTC. Encoded protein: CASSLGLGNNEQFF.

The chain employs TRBV7-9 and TRBJ2-5; possibly TRBD2 for D (6 bases). The CDR3 is 15 residues long. Per the germline V gene, CDR1 is SEHNR and CDR2 is FQNEAQ (reference sequence). Trimming cost V 1 base and J 2 bases, with 11 bases left between them. The CDR3 DNA is TGTGCCAGCAGCTTAGGCAGGGAGGTACAAGAGACCCAGTACTTC. Translated, it gives CASSLGREVQETQYF. Full variable domain (outside the CDR3, taken from reference TRBV7-9 and TRBJ2-5): DTGVSQNPRHKITKRGQNVTFRCDPISEHNRLYWYRQTLGQGPEFLTYFQNEAQLEKSRLLSDRFSAERPKGSFSTLEIQRTEQGDSAMYLCASSLGREVQETQYFGPGTRLLVL.

The chain combines TRBV29-1 with TRBJ1-1; no definite D call. V dropped 0 bases and J dropped 2 bases, with 7 bases sitting between them. Germline V lookup: CDR1 SQVTM, CDR2 ANQGSEA. The CDR3 covers 13 residues. The CDR3 loop reads CSVEEDLNTEAFF. The CDR3 region has the DNA TGCAGCGTTGAAGAGGACTTAAACACTGAAGCTTTCTTT.

The chain has TRBV28 and TRBJ2-1, with a possible D match to TRBD2 (6 bases). The CDR3 sequence is 15 residues long. V was cut by 3 bases and J by 1 base, with 10 bases left in between. CDR1 is MDHEN and CDR2 is SYDVKM in the germline V gene. For the CDR3, the DNA is TGTGCCAGCAGTTTCCCCCGGGGGTCCTACAATGAGCAGTTCTTC. It yields the protein CASSFPRGSYNEQFF.

J is TRBJ2-5 and V is TRBV28, with D hard to call. Matching the DNA end better, TRBJ2-7 makes the J call doubtful. The CDR3 extends over 14 amino acids. CDR1 is MDHEN and CDR2 is SYDVKM in the germline V gene. This CDR3 is CASSFEAASYEQYF. Here the CDR3 DNA reads TGTGCCAGCAGTTTTGAGGCAGCCTCCTACGAGCAGTACTTC.

Only one count was recorded for this clone. V and J are TRBV6-5 and TRBJ2-1; D is unclear. The V and J ends lost 2 bases and 6 bases respectively, with 11 bases between them. The germline gives CDR1 MNHEY, CDR2 SVGAGI. The CDR3 sequence is 14 residues long. The CDR3 sequence: CASSYQQPPNEQFF. In DNA, the CDR3 is TGTGCCAGCAGTTACCAACAACCTCCCAATGAGCAGTTCTTC.

This clone has just a few counts. V gene TRBV29-1 combines with J gene TRBJ2-7, with TRBD2 as a possible D gene (5 bases). The CDR3 contains 13 residues. CDR1 and CDR2 from the germline V gene are SQVTM and ANQGSEA. Trimming stripped 3 bases from V and 5 bases from J, with 14 bases between. This CDR3 reads CSVESGVADEQYF. The CDR3 coding sequence is TGCAGCGTTGAGAGCGGAGTGGCGGACGAGCAGTACTTC.